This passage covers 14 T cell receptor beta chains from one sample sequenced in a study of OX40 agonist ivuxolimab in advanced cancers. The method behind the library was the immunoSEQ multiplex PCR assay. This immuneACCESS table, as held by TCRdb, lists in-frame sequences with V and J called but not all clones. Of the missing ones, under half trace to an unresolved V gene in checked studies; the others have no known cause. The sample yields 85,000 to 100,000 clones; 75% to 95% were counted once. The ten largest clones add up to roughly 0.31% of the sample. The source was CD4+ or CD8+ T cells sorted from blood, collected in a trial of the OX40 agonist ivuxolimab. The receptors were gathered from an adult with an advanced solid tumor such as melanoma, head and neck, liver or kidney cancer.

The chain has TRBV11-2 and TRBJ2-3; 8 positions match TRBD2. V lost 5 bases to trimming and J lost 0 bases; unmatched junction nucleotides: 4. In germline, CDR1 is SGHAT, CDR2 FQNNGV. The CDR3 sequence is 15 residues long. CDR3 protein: CASSVRGRSTDTQYF. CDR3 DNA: TGTGCCAGCAGCGTTCGCGGGAGGAGCACAGATACGCAGTATTTT.

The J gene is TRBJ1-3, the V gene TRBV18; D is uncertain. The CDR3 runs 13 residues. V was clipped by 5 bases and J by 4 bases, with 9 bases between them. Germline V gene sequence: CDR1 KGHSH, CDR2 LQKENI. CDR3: CASSSGPGNTIYF. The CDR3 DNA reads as TGTGCCAGCTCATCTGGGCCCGGAAACACCATATATTTT.

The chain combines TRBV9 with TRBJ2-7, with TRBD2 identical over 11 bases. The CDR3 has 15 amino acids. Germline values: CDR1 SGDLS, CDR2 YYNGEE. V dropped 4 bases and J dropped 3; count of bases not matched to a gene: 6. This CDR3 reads CASSPSSGRHYEQYF. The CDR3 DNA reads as TGTGCCAGCAGCCCCTCTAGCGGGAGGCACTACGAGCAGTACTTC.

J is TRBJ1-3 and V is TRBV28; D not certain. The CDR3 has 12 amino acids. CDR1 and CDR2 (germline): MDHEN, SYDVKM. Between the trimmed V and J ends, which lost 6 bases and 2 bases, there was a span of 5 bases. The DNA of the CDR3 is TGTGCCAGCAGCTCGGCTGGAAACACCATATATTTT. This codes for CASSSAGNTIYF.

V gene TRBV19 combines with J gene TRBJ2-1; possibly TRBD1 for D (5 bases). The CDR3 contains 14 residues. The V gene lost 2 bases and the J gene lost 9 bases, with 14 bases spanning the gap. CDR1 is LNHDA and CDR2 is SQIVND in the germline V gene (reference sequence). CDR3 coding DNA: TGTGCCAGTAGTATAAACAAGGGGCGTGGTGAGCAGTTCTTC. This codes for CASSINKGRGEQFF.

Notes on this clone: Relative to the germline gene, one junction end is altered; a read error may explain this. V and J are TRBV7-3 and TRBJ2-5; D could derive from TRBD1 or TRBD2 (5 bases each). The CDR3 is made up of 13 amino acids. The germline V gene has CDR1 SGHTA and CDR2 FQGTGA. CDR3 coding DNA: TGTGCCAGCAGCTACCCGGGGCAAGAGGCCCAGTACTTC. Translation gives CASSYPGQEAQYF.

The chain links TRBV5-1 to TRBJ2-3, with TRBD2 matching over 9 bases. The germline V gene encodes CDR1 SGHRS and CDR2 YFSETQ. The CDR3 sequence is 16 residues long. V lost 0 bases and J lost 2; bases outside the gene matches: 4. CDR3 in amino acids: CASSLGLAAYTDTQYF. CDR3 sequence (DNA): TGCGCCAGCAGCTTGGGACTAGCGGCCTACACAGATACGCAGTATTTT.

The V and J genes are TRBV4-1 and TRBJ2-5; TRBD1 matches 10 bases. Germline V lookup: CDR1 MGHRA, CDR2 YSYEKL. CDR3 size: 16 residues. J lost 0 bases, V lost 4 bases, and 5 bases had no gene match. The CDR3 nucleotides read TGCGCCAGCAGCCCAGGAGGGACAGGGGACCAAGAGACCCAGTACTTC. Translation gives CASSPGGTGDQETQYF.

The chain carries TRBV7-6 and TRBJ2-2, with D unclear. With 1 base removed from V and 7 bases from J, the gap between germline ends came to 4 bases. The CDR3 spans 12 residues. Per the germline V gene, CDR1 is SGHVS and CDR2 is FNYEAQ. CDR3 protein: CASSLEGGELFF. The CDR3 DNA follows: TGTGCCAGCAGCTTAGAAGGCGGGGAGCTGTTTTTT.

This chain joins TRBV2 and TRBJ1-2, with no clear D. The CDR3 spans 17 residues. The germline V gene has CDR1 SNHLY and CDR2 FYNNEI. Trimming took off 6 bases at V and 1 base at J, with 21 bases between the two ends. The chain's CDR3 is CASSGYPSGLGNYGYTF. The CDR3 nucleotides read TGTGCCAGCAGCGGATACCCATCAGGACTGGGTAACTATGGCTACACCTTC.

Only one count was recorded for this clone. CDR3: CASSTSSGLNEQFF. For the CDR3, the DNA is TGTGCCAGCAGTACATCTAGCGGTCTCAATGAGCAGTTCTTC. The chain joins TRBV6-6 to TRBJ2-1; 7 bases align to TRBD2. Germline V gives CDR1 MNHNY, CDR2 SVGAGI (reference sequence). J gave up 6 bases and V 5 bases, and 7 bases lay outside the gene matches. The CDR3 has 14 residues.

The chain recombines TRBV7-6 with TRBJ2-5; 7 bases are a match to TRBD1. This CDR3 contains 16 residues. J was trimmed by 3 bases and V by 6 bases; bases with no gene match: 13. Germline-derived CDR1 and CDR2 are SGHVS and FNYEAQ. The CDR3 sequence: CASREKGNTGEETQYF. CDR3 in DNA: TGTGCCAGCAGGGAAAAGGGGAATACAGGGGAAGAGACCCAGTACTTC.

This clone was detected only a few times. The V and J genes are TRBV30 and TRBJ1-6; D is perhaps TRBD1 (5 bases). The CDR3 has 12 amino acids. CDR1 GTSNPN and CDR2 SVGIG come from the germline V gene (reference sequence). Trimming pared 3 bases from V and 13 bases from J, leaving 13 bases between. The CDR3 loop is CAWSGTASPLHF. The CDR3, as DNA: TGTGCCTGGAGCGGGACCGCCTCTCCCCTCCACTTT. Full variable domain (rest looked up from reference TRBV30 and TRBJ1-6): SQTIHQWPATLVQPVGSPLSLECTVEGTSNPNLYWYRQAAGRGLQLLFYSVGIGQISSEVPQNLSASRPQDRQFILSSKKLLLSDSGFYLCAWSGTASPLHFGNGTRLTVT.

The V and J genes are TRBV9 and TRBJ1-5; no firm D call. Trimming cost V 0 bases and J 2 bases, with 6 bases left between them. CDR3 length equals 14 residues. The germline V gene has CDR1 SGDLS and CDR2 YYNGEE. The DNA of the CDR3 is TGTGCCAGCAGCGTAGAACCTGGCAATCAGCCCCAGCATTTT. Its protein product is CASSVEPGNQPQHF.